These 7 T cell receptor beta chains share one sample of origin, sequenced in a study of cytomegalovirus exposure and HLA in healthy donors. Primers: 60 Vbeta forward and 13 Jbeta reverse. Sequenced by immunoSEQ multiplex PCR; TCRdb stores in-frame clones only, minus some. The sample includes 150,000 to 200,000 clones, around 80% of them seen just once. Sequencing input: PBMCs. These receptors originate from a girl aged 10-17 years in good health and CMV-seropositive.

In this sample, this clone turned up once. The CDR3 DNA follows: TGCGCCAGCAGCCAAGTAGGGACAGGGTACGGAGATACGCAGTATTTT. This gives the protein CASSQVGTGYGDTQYF. J is TRBJ2-3 and V is TRBV4-3, with 9 bases lining up with TRBD1. Trimming removed 1 base from V and 5 bases from J; junction bases left unmatched: 7. Germline V gene data show CDR1 as LGHNA and CDR2 as YSLEER. The CDR3 has 16 amino acids.

This chain connects TRBV2 to TRBJ1-1; D ambiguous. The length of the CDR3 is 10 residues. Germline lookup yields CDR1 SNHLY and CDR2 FYNNEI. The germline V and J ends were trimmed by 10 bases and 8 bases, with 11 bases remaining between them. This CDR3 reads CATHGLEAFF. The CDR3, as DNA: TGTGCCACCCACGGGTTAGAAGCTTTCTTT.

The genes are TRBV18 and TRBJ1-2; 8 bases match TRBD1. The CDR3 length is 14 residues. Germline CDR1 is KGHSH and CDR2 is LQKENI. The J segment lost 4 bases and the V segment lost 4 bases, leaving 5 bases of the junction unmatched. The DNA for the CDR3 is TGTGCCAGCTCACTTTCCGACAGGGGCTATGGCTACACCTTC. It yields the protein CASSLSDRGYGYTF. The entire variable domain, with the rest obtained from reference TRBV18 and TRBJ1-2, is as follows: NAGVMQNPRHLVRRRGQEARLRCSPMKGHSHVYWYRQLPEEGLKFMVYLQKENIIDESGMPKERFSAEFPKEGPSILRIQQVVRGDSAAYFCASSLSDRGYGYTFGSGTRLTVV.

The chain is built from TRBV20-1 and TRBJ2-1, with D unclear. This CDR3 region has 11 residues. Trimming pared 3 bases from V and 8 bases from J, leaving 8 bases between. Per the germline V gene, CDR1 is DFQATT and CDR2 is SNEGSKA (reference sequence). The CDR3 DNA reads TGCAGTGCTAGTGACACGGATGAGCAGTTCTTC. Its translation is CSASDTDEQFF.

The rearrangement uses TRBV28 and TRBJ1-1; 8 bases agree with TRBD1. The germline V gene encodes CDR1 MDHEN and CDR2 SYDVKM. V shed 4 bases, J shed 0 bases, and the junction held 4 bases outside the gene matches. The CDR3 sequence is 15 residues long. CDR3 region: CASSSTGGMNTEAFF. DNA of the CDR3: TGTGCCAGCAGTTCCACAGGGGGGATGAACACTGAAGCTTTCTTT.

The gene calls are TRBV15 and TRBJ2-7; 9 nucleotides line up with TRBD1. The V gene's germline CDR1 is LNHNV and CDR2 YYDKDF (reference sequence). The CDR3 is made up of 15 amino acids. The V gene end was trimmed by 2 bases and the J gene end by 1 base; junction bases not matched to a gene: 3. The CDR3 spells CATSRPGTGSYEQYF. The CDR3 DNA reads TGTGCCACCAGCAGACCCGGGACAGGGTCCTACGAGCAGTACTTC.

The V and J genes are TRBV10-3 and TRBJ1-1, with D tentatively TRBD1 (5 bases). CDR1 and CDR2 (germline): ENHRY, SYGVKD. This CDR3 has 15 residues. Trimming removed 0 bases from V and 4 bases from J, with 12 bases in between. CDR3 sequence (DNA): TGTGCCATCAGTGAGTCGCCGGGGAGGGGCACTGAAGCTTTCTTT. It translates to CAISESPGRGTEAFF.